Presented here are 21 T cell receptor beta chains from one specimen sequenced in a study of identical twins. Using its own MiXCR run on the 5' RACE reads, TCRdb lists one record per CDR3 protein. The table lists 200,000 to 250,000 distinct CDR3 sequences, about an eighth of them singletons, with approximately 10% in the top ten. What was sequenced was memory (CD45RO+) T cells sorted from blood. Receptors originate from a woman between 18 and 30 years old in good health.

V usage is TRBV7-3 and J usage is TRBJ1-1, with D uncertain. Deletions cut 8 bases from V and 0 bases from J, with 16 bases between. The CDR3 consists of 15 residues. Germline CDR1 reads SGHTA; CDR2 reads FQGTGA. The CDR3 DNA follows: TGTGCCAGCTGCAGCTGTCGGCGCATGAACACTGAAGCTTTCTTT. It translates to CASCSCRRMNTEAFF.

This clonotype was detected only a few times. The gene calls are TRBV27 and TRBJ2-7; D gene ambiguous. V was trimmed by 0 bases and J by 6 bases, leaving 9 bases between them. Germline values: CDR1 MNHEY, CDR2 SMNVEV (reference sequence). The CDR3 length is 13 residues. Here the CDR3 reads CASSLSVLSEQYF. In nucleotides, the CDR3 is TGTGCCAGCAGTTTATCGGTTTTATCCGAGCAGTACTTC.

This clonotype came up a few times. The chain employs TRBV6-5 and TRBJ2-2; no clear D gene. Germline-derived CDR1 and CDR2 are MNHEY and SVGAGI. Trimming took 0 bases from V and 1 from J, leaving 6 bases between them. The CDR3 runs 15 residues. This CDR3 reads CASSYSAQNTGELFF. The CDR3 DNA follows: TGTGCCAGCAGTTACTCCGCACAGAACACCGGGGAGCTGTTTTTT.

Comments on this clonotype: This CDR3 is missing its conserved last phenylalanine or tryptophan, likely due to a read error. CDR3 residues: CSASPGKGARETQYS. The CDR3 DNA sequence: TGCAGTGCTAGCCCGGGGAAGGGGGCGAGGGAGACCCAGTACTCC. V is TRBV20-1 and J is TRBJ2-5, with 7 bases matching TRBD1. Germline CDR1 is DFQATT and CDR2 is SNEGSKA (reference sequence). With V trimmed by 3 bases and J by 5 bases, 12 bases remained unmatched. The CDR3 length is 15 residues.

This clonotype was recorded a few times. The chain joins TRBV20-1 to TRBJ1-3; no definite D call. Germline V gene sequence: CDR1 DFQATT, CDR2 SNEGSKA (reference sequence). The CDR3 runs to 18 residues. Between the trimmed V and J ends, which lost 2 bases and 0 bases, there was a span of 20 bases. In DNA form, the CDR3 reads TGCAGTGCTAGACCACTGGGATTAGACACCAGCTCTGGAAACACCATATATTTT. Translating gives CSARPLGLDTSSGNTIYF.

This chain connects TRBV7-9 to TRBJ1-4; 7 bases match TRBD1. The germline V gene has CDR1 SEHNR and CDR2 FQNEAQ (reference sequence). The CDR3 has 15 amino acids. J gave up 7 bases and V 4 bases, and 9 bases lay outside the gene matches. CDR3 nucleotide sequence: TGTGCCAGCAGCTCCCAGGGAGGGGGCAGTGAAAAACTGTTTTTT. Encoded protein: CASSSQGGGSEKLFF.

The chain carries TRBV7-2 and TRBJ1-2, with TRBD1 as a possible D gene (5 bases). The CDR3 is 14 residues long. Germline CDR1 reads SGHTA; CDR2 reads FQGNSA. Trimming pared 3 bases from V and 5 bases from J, leaving 13 bases between. CDR3 residues: CASSFIGALYGYTF. CDR3 bases: TGTGCCAGCAGCTTCATTGGGGCACTTTATGGCTACACCTTC.

Many counts were recorded for this clonotype. This chain joins TRBV5-1 and TRBJ1-2; the D is unclear. V was shortened by 2 bases and J by 2 bases, with 7 bases between the two germline ends. The germline V gene encodes CDR1 SGHRS and CDR2 YFSETQ. CDR3 length: 13 residues. The CDR3 region is CASSFTANYGYTF. CDR3 DNA: TGCGCCAGCAGCTTCACAGCGAACTATGGCTACACCTTC.

The rearrangement uses TRBV20-1 and TRBJ2-3; TRBD2 matches at 7 bases. The CDR3 spans 13 residues. In germline, CDR1 is DFQATT, CDR2 SNEGSKA (reference sequence). The CDR3 protein is CRGSAGDQDTQYF. DNA of the CDR3: TGCAGGGGGAGCGCGGGAGACCAAGATACGCAGTATTTT.

This clonotype was picked up a small number of times. V usage is TRBV12-3 or TRBV12-4 and J usage is TRBJ1-2; D is perhaps TRBD1 (6 bases). With 6 bases removed from V and 7 bases from J, the gap between germline ends came to 15 bases. This CDR3 contains 13 residues. The DNA of the CDR3 is TGTGCCAGCAGCCTTTTGGGGGCCGGTGGCTACACCTTC. Amino acids: CASSLLGAGGYTF.

The chain has TRBV5-1 and TRBJ2-5; D possibly corresponds to TRBD2 (6 bases). V lost 2 bases and J 5 bases, leaving 19 bases between the germline ends. The CDR3 spans 16 residues. Per germline, CDR1 SGHRS and CDR2 YFSETQ. The CDR3, as DNA: TGCGCCAGCAGCTTATACCCTAGCGCCTCGACCGAGACCCAGTACTTC. It is translated as CASSLYPSASTETQYF.

This clonotype has just a few counts. The J gene is TRBJ1-3, the V gene TRBV7-9; 8 nucleotides line up with TRBD1. Trimming took 3 bases from V and 7 from J; bases not matched to a gene: 2. CDR1 is SEHNR and CDR2 is FQNEAQ in the germline V gene (reference sequence). The CDR3 has 13 amino acids. CDR3 sequence reads: CASSLDRANTIYF. CDR3 sequence (DNA): TGTGCCAGCAGCTTGGACAGGGCTAACACCATATATTTT.

This chain joins TRBV18 and TRBJ2-2, with D possibly matching TRBD1 (6 bases). The germline V and J ends were trimmed by 3 bases and 4 bases, with 15 bases remaining between them. CDR1 KGHSH and CDR2 LQKENI come from the germline V gene. The CDR3 is made up of 16 amino acids. The CDR3 region is CASSPSRGTSTGELFF. CDR3 sequence (DNA): TGTGCCAGCTCACCTTCGAGGGGGACCTCCACCGGGGAGCTGTTTTTT.

This clonotype was found a few times. The chain combines TRBV5-1 with TRBJ2-7; D unresolved. This CDR3 has 15 residues. CDR1 and CDR2 from the germline V gene are SGHRS and YFSETQ. With 5 bases removed from V and 2 bases from J, the gap between germline ends came to 17 bases. The CDR3 DNA reads TGCGCCAGCAGTCCAACGTGGGGTCGGACCTACGAGCAGTACTTC. It translates to CASSPTWGRTYEQYF.

The rearrangement uses TRBV5-1 and TRBJ2-6, with 9 bases that match TRBD1. Germline trimming cut 7 bases from V and 1 base from J; bases unmatched to any gene: 9. The CDR3 is made up of 17 amino acids. Germline CDR1 is SGHRS and CDR2 is YFSETQ. In DNA form, the CDR3 reads TGCGCCAGCGAGTCCACAGGGGGCTTGTCTGGGGCCAACGTCCTGACTTTC. Translated, it gives CASESTGGLSGANVLTF.

The sample holds a few counts of this clonotype. V and J are TRBV10-1 and TRBJ2-1; TRBD2 is a possible D gene (6 bases). Germline CDR1 WNHNN, CDR2 SYGVQD (reference sequence). This CDR3 contains 16 residues. Trimming cost V 0 bases and J 4 bases, with 13 bases left between them. CDR3 residues: CASSESRTGVYNEQFF. The DNA of the CDR3 is TGCGCCAGCAGTGAGTCGCGGACGGGAGTATACAATGAGCAGTTCTTC.

This clonotype was counted between two and nine times. The chain joins TRBV11-2 to TRBJ2-7; D ambiguous. The CDR3 covers 13 residues. Trimming removed 1 base at V and 4 bases at J, with 8 bases between. The germline V gene encodes CDR1 SGHAT and CDR2 FQNNGV. CDR3 coding DNA: TGTGCCAGCAGCTTAGGGCCCCAGTACGAGCAGTACTTC. Translated: CASSLGPQYEQYF.

V gene TRBV5-1 combines with J gene TRBJ1-3; 7 nucleotides match TRBD1. Per germline, CDR1 SGHRS and CDR2 YFSETQ. The CDR3 is 15 amino acids. The V and J ends lost 7 bases and 8 bases, in that order; junction bases with no gene match: 15. In nucleotides, the CDR3 is TGCGCCAGCGCCCGAGAAGGGGGCAGAGGGGACACCATATATTTT. As protein: CASAREGGRGDTIYF.

This clonotype has more than one count but fewer than ten. V is TRBV20-1 and J is TRBJ2-1, with TRBD2 matching over 12 bases. This CDR3 contains 16 residues. The V gene's germline CDR1 is DFQATT and CDR2 SNEGSKA (reference sequence). The V and J ends lost 2 bases and 7 bases, in that order; junction bases with no gene match: 9. CDR3 residues: CSARLAGGQGLNEQFF. The CDR3 DNA reads as TGCAGTGCTAGACTAGCGGGAGGGCAGGGACTGAATGAGCAGTTCTTC.

This clonotype is classed as medium-sized. The V gene is TRBV20-1, the J gene TRBJ1-4; the D is unclear. Germline CDR1 is DFQATT and CDR2 is SNEGSKA (reference sequence). V was trimmed by 4 bases and J by 8 bases, leaving 14 bases between them. The CDR3 runs 13 residues. The CDR3 protein is CSAIVTTGEKLFF. CDR3 sequence (DNA): TGCAGTGCTATAGTCACGACGGGGGAAAAACTGTTTTTT.

V usage is TRBV5-1 and J usage is TRBJ1-6; D may be TRBD1 (5 bases). CDR3 length: 14 amino acids. Germline lookup yields CDR1 SGHRS and CDR2 YFSETQ. The V end was cut by 3 bases, the J end by 11 bases, with 15 bases between. Here the CDR3 reads CASSSGGAGTPLHF. The CDR3 region has the DNA TGCGCCAGCAGCTCCGGCGGGGCAGGGACACCCCTCCACTTT.